This T cell receptor (beta chain) was identified in a study of post-analysis software for immune sequencing data (dated by TCRdb to between 2014 and 2016). About the study as a whole: Recorded disease courses included relapsing-remitting, secondary progressive and progressive-relapsing multiple sclerosis, with some patients lacking subtype annotation. The multiple sclerosis patient repertoires were compared with 10 to 12 previously published healthy control repertoires from donors aged roughly 6 to 27 years. A subset of samples was prepared in parallel using single-end sample barcoding, then pooled and co-amplified after Illumina adapter ligation. What the authors observed across the whole study: Significantly lower normalized Chao1 diversity was found in multiple sclerosis patients than in controls, suggesting substantial peripheral T-cell clonal expansion. Patients showed significantly higher frequencies than controls for 4 or 5 TRBV segments, among them TRBV5-6, TRBV5-1 and TRBV20-1. Direct clustering with F measure revealed strong co-clustering of samples prepared in the same batch, which led to a batch-effect correction. The control group was slightly older than the multiple sclerosis patient group.

The CDR3 runs 13 amino acids, cysteine and phenylalanine included. Here the CDR3 DNA is all that survives: 39 bases in frame from base 1. Relative to germline, V is 6 bases shorter and J is 7 bases shorter, with 14 bases between their ends. Library construction relied on PCR. This sample was sequenced with an Illumina HiSeq 2500. To reduce PCR and sequencing biases, unique molecular identifiers were built into the TCR beta cDNA libraries. Roughly 0.5 million cDNA molecules were obtained per 1 to 10 million input T cells, so each molecule approximated one T cell. Patient libraries were prepared and sequenced with the same protocol used for the earlier healthy control dataset. Samples belonging to the same batch were prepared together, multiplexed and sequenced on a shared HiSeq lane. From the authors' description of their analysis: MIGEC was used to process the raw barcoded reads, and molecular identifier groups with only a single read were discarded before consensus assembly and CDR3 extraction. Clonotype tables were post-analysed with VDJtools, normalizing diversity by down-sampling all datasets to the smallest sample size. Repertoire overlap clustering matched CDR3 amino acid but not nucleotide sequences to correct batch-related cross-sample contamination. The public reads were reanalyzed by TCRdb: fastp trimming at Q25, MiXCR alignment, in-frame beta chains only. Each CDR3 protein gets just one entry, which takes the most common genes and DNA from the rows behind it. The V and J calls and clone size are TCRdb's, not the authors'. A total of 800,000 to 950,000 distinct CDR3 sequences appear in this sample, around 53% of them only once. The ten largest account for about 4.5% of the sample.

To demonstrate the VDJtools post-analysis software, the study profiled TCR beta repertoires from the peripheral blood of about 13 young patients with multiple sclerosis. The multiple sclerosis patients were children and adolescents between about 6 and 15 years of age. This clonotype was recorded a few times. Its antigen is not yet known. No qualities accompany the bases; no much larger clone lies one base away. The receptor chain draws on TRBV12-3 or TRBV12-4 and TRBJ2-3; no D segment can be confidently identified. The source of this sequence is a girl aged 5-17 years with multiple sclerosis. The sample comprised blood. Here is the DNA: TGTGCCAGCAGCCCCCAGGTTAAGAATACGCAGTATTTT. This encodes CASSPQVKNTQYF.